A single TCR beta chain is shown here with its context. Some clones are missing from TCRdb's copy, which holds only in-frame ones; the method was immunoSEQ multiplex PCR. The sample consists of under 350,000 clones, roughly 86% of them appearing once. The entry originates in a study of blood T cell repertoires in COVID-19. Whole-study context: Donors in the United States, Italy and Spain gave samples during acute or convalescent COVID-19.

The CDR3 loop spans 16 amino acids. The V gene's germline CDR1 is LNHDA and CDR2 SQIVND (reference sequence). V was pared by 4 bases and J by 4 bases, with 17 bases between. This TCR came from a woman under 30 who had recovered from COVID-19. The material sequenced was PBMCs or T cells enriched from blood (not recorded which). The chain combines TRBV19 with TRBJ1-5, with D maybe TRBD1 (6 bases). The CDR3 protein is CASSRPLGTPNQPQHF. DNA for the CDR3: TGTGCCAGTAGTAGGCCTCTCGGGACACCAAATCAGCCCCAGCATTTT. Variable domain in full (rest from reference TRBV19 and TRBJ1-5): DGGITQSPKYLFRKEGQNVTLSCEQNLNHDAMYWYRQDPGQGLRLIYYSQIVNDFQKGDIAEGYSVSREKKESFPLTVTSAQKNPTAFYLCASSRPLGTPNQPQHFGDGTRLSIL.